This T cell receptor (beta chain) derives from a study of T cells after yellow fever vaccination (dated by TCRdb to about 2019). Study-wide context: Libraries from fractions with low cell numbers were prepared with the SMART-Seq v4 Ultra Low Input RNA kit. To follow T-cell clones before and after primary and booster YFV17D yellow fever vaccination, bulk TCR alpha and beta repertoires were sequenced over time. The cohort comprised two healthy male donors, one aged 18 to 30 and one aged 30 to 40 years. Bulk PBMC replicates and cell subsets were isolated from blood drawn at multiple timepoints before and after both primary and secondary immunization.

Results the study describes overall, beyond this receptor: A small fraction of clonotypes showed up in both the CD4 and CD8 compartments, probably as a result of convergent recombination. Most clones expanded after primary vaccination were re-detected after the booster (almost 97% of CD4 and about 88% of CD8), suggesting broad memory maintenance. Only a couple of donors were included in the study, so the extent to which the findings can be generalized is limited. The secondary T-cell response was found to be weaker but faster than the primary response, with a peak reached on day 5 rather than on day 15. Computational filtering was needed because FACS-sorted repertoires could contain abundant contaminating clonotypes from the bulk population.

V loses 4 bases of germline sequence and J loses 3 bases, and the interval between the two ends is 21 bases. Its CDR3 holds 18 amino acids, cysteine through phenylalanine. CDR3 DNA is the only sequence kept; it has 54 bases, read in frame from the first base. CDR1 is given as KGHDR and CDR2 as SFDVKD, both from the germline V gene. This clonotype was seen a handful of times. Its antigen remains unidentified. No much larger clonotype is one base removed from it; base qualities were not supplied. TCR cDNA was made using 5'RACE template switching, a step that added a universal primer site and unique molecular identifiers. cDNA synthesis was primed from both the TCR alpha and TCR beta constant segments. Library amplification used two PCR steps, and the second PCR step added sample barcodes and sequencing adapters. Sequencing of the libraries was done on either Illumina HiSeq 2500 (2x100 bp) or NovaSeq (2x150 bp). As for the original processing: Reads were demultiplexed and collapsed into UMI consensus sequences with MIGEC, and V(D)J alignment was performed with MiXCR. Vaccine-responding clonotypes were defined with edgeR using replicate PBMC samples, requiring FDR below 0.01 and a log2 fold change above 5 up to day 15. Each bulk clonotype was labeled CD4 or CD8 based on which sequenced repertoire, CD4 or CD8, contained the clonotype at higher abundance. TCRdb reworked the public reads: Q25 trimming with fastp, MiXCR clone assembly, productive beta chains retained. Rows with a matching CDR3 protein are joined into one entry that keeps the most common DNA and genes. TCRdb, not the original authors, processed these V and J calls. The sample table records approximately 340,000 distinct CDR3 sequences; approximately 9% of these occur just once. Clones ranked in the top ten supply more than 15% of the sample.

The treatment or condition label of this sample denotes: live attenuated yellow fever vaccine strain. At every blood-draw timepoint, two biological replicates of bulk PBMCs were collected. PBMCs were isolated from peripheral blood using a standard Ficoll-Paque protocol. RNA was extracted with TriZol from bulk PBMCs, CD4 and CD8 fractions, and dextramer-positive and dextramer-negative fractions. This clonotype was obtained from a man in his late teens or twenties who received the YFV17D yellow fever vaccine. Sequenced here: PBMCs, sampled on the day of the first yellow fever vaccination. The chain is made from TRBV24-1 and TRBJ2-4; 6 matching bases give a weak D call of TRBD1. Read as DNA, the sequence is TGTGCCACCAGTGAGGAACATACAGGGAGTTGGGTCAAAAACATTCAGTACTTC. Translated, this gives CATSEEHTGSWVKNIQYF.